This T cell receptor beta chain was recovered during a study of CD8 T cells in ankylosing spondylitis. MiXCR, run by TCRdb on the 5' RACE reads, gives a single entry per CDR3 protein. In the table there are 150,000 to 200,000 distinct CDR3 sequences, approximately 12% of which are singletons. Study-wide points: Reportedly, disease-linked clones are significantly enriched in ankylosing spondylitis patients' matched synovial fluid.

V dropped 3 bases and J dropped 0 bases, with 11 bases sitting between them. The CDR3 sequence is 15 residues long. CDR1 and CDR2 (germline): DFQATT, SNEGSKA (reference sequence). Regarding this clonotype: Antigen specificity is unknown.

V usage is TRBV20-1 and J usage is TRBJ1-4; a weak D match, TRBD1 (5 bases). Source material: blood, either unsorted or a sorted T cell fraction (not recorded which). The clonotype comes from a female donor with ankylosing spondylitis or in good health (not recorded which). CDR3: CSASKRQTTNEKLFF. CDR3 DNA sequence: TGCAGTGCTAGTAAGAGACAGACAACTAATGAAAAACTGTTTTTT.